This T cell receptor beta chain was identified in a study of neurological immune-mediated disorders. Ten or more counts support this clonotype. TCRdb analysed the 5' RACE reads with MiXCR anew, one entry per CDR3 protein. In the table there are some 120,000 distinct CDR3 sequences, roughly 3.4% of which are singletons. In germline, CDR1 is SGHVS, CDR2 FNYEAQ. Trimming left V 7 bases short and J 8 bases short, with 17 bases between. The CDR3 is 14 amino acids. The V call is TRBV7-6, the J call TRBJ1-4, with D tentatively TRBD1 (5 bases). Sequencing was performed on PBMCs. The TCR comes from a woman younger than 45 with multiple sclerosis. The CDR3 DNA follows: TGTGCCAGCACCACACCGGGGGTAGGAGAAAAACTGTTTTTT. The encoded protein is CASTTPGVGEKLFF.